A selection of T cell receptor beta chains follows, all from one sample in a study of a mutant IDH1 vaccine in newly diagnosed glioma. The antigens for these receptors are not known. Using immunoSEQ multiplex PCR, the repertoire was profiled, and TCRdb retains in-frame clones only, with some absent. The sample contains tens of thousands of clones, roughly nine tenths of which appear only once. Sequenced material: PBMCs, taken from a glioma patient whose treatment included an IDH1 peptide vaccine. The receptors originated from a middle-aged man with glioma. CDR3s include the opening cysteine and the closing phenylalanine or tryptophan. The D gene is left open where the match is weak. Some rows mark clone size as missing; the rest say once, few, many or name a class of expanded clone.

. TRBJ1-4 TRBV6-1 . TGTGCCAGCGACTCTAATGAAAAACTGTTTTTT CASDSNEKLFF
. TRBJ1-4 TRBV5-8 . TGTGCCAGCAGGCCCGGAGTTTCAACTAATGAAAAACTGTTTTTT CASRPGVSTNEKLFF
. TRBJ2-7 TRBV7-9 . TGTGCCAGCAGCTTAGCAACCTACGAGCAGTACTTC CASSLATYEQYF
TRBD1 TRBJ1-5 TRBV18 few TGTGCCAGCTCATCACAGGGGGATCAGCCCCAGCATTTT CASSSQGDQPQHF
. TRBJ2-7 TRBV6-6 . TGTGCCAGCAGTGCCGAGGACAGCTACGAGCAGTACTTC CASSAEDSYEQYF
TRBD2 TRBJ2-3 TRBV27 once TGTGCCAGCAGCATTGGCCTAGCGGGACGCACAGATACGCAGTATTTT CASSIGLAGRTDTQYF
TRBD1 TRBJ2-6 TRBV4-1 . TGCGCCAGCAGCCGTACGACAGGGGGCGTCTCCGCTGGGGCCAACGTCCTGACTTTC CASSRTTGGVSAGANVLTF
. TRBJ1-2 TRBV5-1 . TGCGCCAGCAGCTTAAGACAGCCCGGACCTAACTATGGCTACACCTTC CASSLRQPGPNYGYTF
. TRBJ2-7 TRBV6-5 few TGTGCCAGCAGTGAAGACCGACAGGCGCCTGAGCAGTACTTC CASSEDRQAPEQYF
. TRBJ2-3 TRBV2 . TGTGCCAGCCAGTACACAGATACGCAGTATTTT CASQYTDTQYF
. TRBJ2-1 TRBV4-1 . TGCGCCAGCAGCCAAGATGAGTACACTAGTACCTACAATGAGCAGTTCTTC CASSQDEYTSTYNEQFF
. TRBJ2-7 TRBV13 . TGTGCCAGCAGCTTTCCCGACACGCACTACGAGCAGTACTTC CASSFPDTHYEQYF
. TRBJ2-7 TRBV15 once TGTGCCACCAGCAGAGATCTGGAGCGCGAGCAGTACTTC CATSRDLEREQYF
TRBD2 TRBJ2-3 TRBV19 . TGTGCCAGTACCTCCTCCGGACTAGCGACCTTTCCTACAGATACGCAGTATTTT CASTSSGLATFPTDTQYF
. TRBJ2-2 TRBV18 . TGTGCCAGCTCACCGGACAGCCCCACCGGGGAGCTGTTTTTT CASSPDSPTGELFF
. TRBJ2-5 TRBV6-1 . TGTGCCAGCAGTGATTGGGTTTCGGAGACCCAGTACTTC CASSDWVSETQYF
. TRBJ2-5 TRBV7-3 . TGTGCCAGCAGCTTAGGGGGACTTAAAGAGACCCAGTACTTC CASSLGGLKETQYF
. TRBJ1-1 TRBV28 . TGTGCCAGCAGTTTAAGTCGTGGAGCTTTCTTT CASSLSRGAFF
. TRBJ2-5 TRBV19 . TGTGCCAGTAGTATCTCTGGCAGGGGAGAGACCCAGTACTTC CASSISGRGETQYF
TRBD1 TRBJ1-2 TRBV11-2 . TGTGCCAGCAGCCCCCAACAGGGGGCCTATGGCTACACCTTC CASSPQQGAYGYTF
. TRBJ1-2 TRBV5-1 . TGCGCCAGCAGCTTGGTAGGGCAGGACTATGGCTACACCTTC CASSLVGQDYGYTF
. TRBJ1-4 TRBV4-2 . TGTGCCAGCAGTGCATTCGTTGTGAGGACAACTAATGAAAAACTGTTTTTT CASSAFVVRTTNEKLFF
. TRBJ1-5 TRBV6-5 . TGTGCCAGCAGTTACCGGTCGGCCGGGGGTCAGCCCCAGCATTTT CASSYRSAGGQPQHF
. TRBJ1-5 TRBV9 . TGTGCCAGCAGCGTAGAGGGGCAACAGCCCCAGCATTTT CASSVEGQQPQHF
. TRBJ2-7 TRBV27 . TGTGCCTGCGGGCGGACGGCCTCGGTTGAGCAGTACTTC CACGRTASVEQYF
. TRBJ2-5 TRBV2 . TGTGCCAGCAGTGAAACCCGGCTTATCAAGACCCAGTACTTC CASSETRLIKTQYF
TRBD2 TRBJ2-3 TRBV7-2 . TGTGCCAGCAGCCCGCTAACGGGACTACCTAGCACAGATACGCAGTATTTT CASSPLTGLPSTDTQYF
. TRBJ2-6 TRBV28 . TGTGCCAGCAGTTTAGGCGGCTCTGGGGCCAACGTCCTGACTTTC CASSLGGSGANVLTF
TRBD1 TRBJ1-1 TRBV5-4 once TGTGCCAGCAGCTTGGTAAACAGGGGGCGCGGTCCTGAAGCTTTCTTT CASSLVNRGRGPEAFF
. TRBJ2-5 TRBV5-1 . TGCGCCAGCAGCTCGGGACACCCACAAGAGACCCAGTACTTC CASSSGHPQETQYF
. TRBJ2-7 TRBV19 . TGTGCCAGTAGTACGGGGAATGGTCCCTACGAGCAGTACTTC CASSTGNGPYEQYF
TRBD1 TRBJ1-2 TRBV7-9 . TGTGCCAGCATCTGGGACAGGGCGGTTGAGGACTATGGCTACACCTTC CASIWDRAVEDYGYTF
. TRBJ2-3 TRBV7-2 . TGTGCCAGCAGCTTAGACATCCGGGCGCAGTATTTT CASSLDIRAQYF
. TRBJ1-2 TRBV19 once TGTGCCAGTAGTACCCACCAAGACTATGGCTACACCTTC CASSTHQDYGYTF
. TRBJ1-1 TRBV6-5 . TGTGCCAGCAGCCTTACTGGGACGGTAAACACTGAAGCTTTCTTT CASSLTGTVNTEAFF
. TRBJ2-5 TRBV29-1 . TGCAGCGTTGATCTAGGGCTCAAGACCCAGTACTTC CSVDLGLKTQYF
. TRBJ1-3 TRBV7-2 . TGTGCCAGCAGCTTAATGCCAGCGGATCTCTCTGGAAACACCATATATTTT CASSLMPADLSGNTIYF
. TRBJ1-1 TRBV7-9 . TGTGCCAGCAGCTCCGACGTGAACTACGCTGAAGCTTTCTTT CASSSDVNYAEAFF
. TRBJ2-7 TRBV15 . TGTGCCACCAGCAGAGAAAGAGTGCGAACGGCTGTATACGAGCAGTACTTC CATSRERVRTAVYEQYF
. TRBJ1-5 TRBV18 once TGTGCCAGCTCACCACAGGGAGTAGGCAATCAGCCCCAGCATTTT CASSPQGVGNQPQHF
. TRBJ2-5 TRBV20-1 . TGCAGTGCTAGAACGGGGGAGACCCAGTACTTC CSARTGETQYF
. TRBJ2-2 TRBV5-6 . TGTGCCAGCAGCTTGCCCACTGGCACCGGGGAGCTGTTTTTT CASSLPTGTGELFF
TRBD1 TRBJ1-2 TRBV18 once TGTGCCAGCTCGCCGGACAGGGTATTTAGCACCTTC CASSPDRVFSTF
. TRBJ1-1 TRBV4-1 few TGCGCCAGCAGCCTGAGTGGAGGTCCTGGGGCTGAAGCTTTCTTT CASSLSGGPGAEAFF
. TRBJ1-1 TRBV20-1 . TGCAGTGGCGGAATGAACACTGAAGCTTTCTTT CSGGMNTEAFF